The 9 T cell receptor beta chains reported below all come from one sample, sequenced in a study of cytomegalovirus exposure and HLA in healthy donors. Measured with immunoSEQ multiplex PCR; TCRdb has only the in-frame clones, and not every one. This table holds about 100,000 clones, roughly 95% found once. The sample taken for sequencing was PBMCs. Receptor source: a woman aged 18-29 years in good health and CMV-seronegative.

The chain uses TRBV5-1 and TRBJ2-3; no firm D call. Trimming cost V 2 bases and J 4 bases, with 11 bases left between them. The CDR3 contains 14 residues. CDR1 and CDR2 (germline): SGHRS, YFSETQ. CDR3 in DNA: TGCGCCAGCAGCTTTTCCCCAGGCGCAGATACGCAGTATTTT. Encoded protein: CASSFSPGADTQYF.

V is TRBV27 and J is TRBJ2-3; D is undetermined. Germline CDR1 MNHEY, CDR2 SMNVEV (reference sequence). The CDR3 totals 12 residues. V dropped 6 bases and J dropped 5 bases, with 9 bases sitting between them. CDR3 sequence reads: CASRSVGDTQYF. The CDR3 coding sequence is TGTGCCAGCAGGTCGGTCGGAGATACGCAGTATTTT.

V usage is TRBV6-1 and J usage is TRBJ1-4; 9 bases fit TRBD1. Per germline, CDR1 MNHNS and CDR2 SASEGT. This CDR3 is 13 amino acids long. With 6 bases clipped from V and 11 bases from J, the junction kept 7 bases outside the gene matches. CDR3 in DNA: TGTGCCAGCAGGGAAAAAGACAGGGGGAAACTGTTTTTT. Amino acid sequence: CASREKDRGKLFF.

V and J are TRBV2 and TRBJ1-3; 10 bases map to TRBD1. The CDR3 length is 19 residues. CDR1 and CDR2 from the germline V gene are SNHLY and FYNNEI. V shed 2 bases, J shed 0 bases, and the junction held 10 bases outside the gene matches. Here the CDR3 reads CASSEFGQGDLGSGNTIYF. The CDR3 region has the DNA TGTGCCAGCAGTGAATTTGGACAGGGGGACCTCGGCTCTGGAAACACCATATATTTT. The full variable domain, its missing parts supplied by reference TRBV2 and TRBJ1-3, is EPEVTQTPSHQVTQMGQEVILRCVPISNHLYFYWYRQILGQKVEFLVSFYNNEISEKSEIFDDQFSVERPDGSNFTLKIRSTKLEDSAMYFCASSEFGQGDLGSGNTIYFGEGSWLTVV.

The CDR3 bases are TGCGCCAGCAGCCAAGATTCAAATCAGCCCCAGCATTTT. Translation: CASSQDSNQPQHF. The V gene is TRBV4-1, the J gene TRBJ1-5; D is uncertain. CDR1 and CDR2 from the germline V gene are MGHRA and YSYEKL. V gave up 0 bases and J gave up 4 bases, with 4 bases separating them. The length of the CDR3 is 13 residues.

The rearrangement joins TRBV7-3 to TRBJ2-4, with 9 bases aligning to TRBD1. This CDR3 has 14 residues. Germline V gene lookup returns CDR1 SGHTA and CDR2 FQGTGA. The V and J ends lost 5 bases and 6 bases, in that order; junction bases with no gene match: 5. The CDR3 DNA sequence: TGTGCCAGCAGCGAAGGACAGGGGATAAACATTCAGTACTTC. It is translated as CASSEGQGINIQYF.

The chain recombines TRBV4-1 with TRBJ2-1; 9 nucleotides line up with TRBD2. Germline V gene lookup returns CDR1 MGHRA and CDR2 YSYEKL. The CDR3 loop spans 15 amino acids. The junction had 5 bases not matched to a gene; V was cut back by 1 base and J by 7 bases. The CDR3: CASSQVSLAGNEQFF. The CDR3 region has the DNA TGCGCCAGCAGCCAAGTGTCCCTAGCGGGGAATGAGCAGTTCTTC.

The rearrangement joins TRBV9 to TRBJ2-5; D is undetermined. The CDR3 covers 13 residues. V was pared by 4 bases and J by 5 bases, with 12 bases between. Germline CDR1 reads SGDLS; CDR2 reads YYNGEE. The CDR3 bases are TGTGCCAGCAGCCCCACGATCGGTGAGACCCAGTACTTC. As protein: CASSPTIGETQYF.

This clone was seen a few times. This chain uses TRBV28 with TRBJ2-7, with D possibly being TRBD1 (6 bases). The V and J ends lost 7 bases and 2 bases respectively, with 15 bases between them. Germline lookup yields CDR1 MDHEN and CDR2 SYDVKM. CDR3 length: 14 residues. CDR3 sequence: CASTSLNRAYEQYF. The CDR3 DNA reads as TGTGCCAGCACCTCGCTGAACAGGGCCTACGAGCAGTACTTC.